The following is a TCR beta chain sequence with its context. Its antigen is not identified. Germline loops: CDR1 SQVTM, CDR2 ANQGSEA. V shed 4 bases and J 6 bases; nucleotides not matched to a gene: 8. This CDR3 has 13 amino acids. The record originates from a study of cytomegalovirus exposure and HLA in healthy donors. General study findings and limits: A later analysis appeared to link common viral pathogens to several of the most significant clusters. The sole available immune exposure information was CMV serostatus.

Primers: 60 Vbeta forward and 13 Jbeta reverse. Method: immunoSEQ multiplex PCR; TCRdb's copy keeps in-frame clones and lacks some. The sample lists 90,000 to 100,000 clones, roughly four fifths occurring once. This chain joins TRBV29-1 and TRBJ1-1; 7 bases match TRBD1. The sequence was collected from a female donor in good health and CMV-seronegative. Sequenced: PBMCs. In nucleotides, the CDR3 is TGCAGCGTTGCACCCAGGGGGGCATCTGAAGCTTTCTTT. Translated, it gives CSVAPRGASEAFF.